This T cell receptor beta chain came from a study of T cell responses to AZD1222 COVID-19 vaccine. The CDR3 is 13 amino acids. Germline V gives CDR1 LNHDA, CDR2 SQIVND (reference sequence). V lost 8 bases and J lost 0, with 10 bases in between. The method was immunoSEQ multiplex PCR; TCRdb's version includes in-frame clones alone and lacks a portion of them. Of 43,000 or so clones listed, 80% to 95% were seen once; the top ten hold about 36%. The sequenced sample was peripheral blood, obtained 28 days after the second AZD1222 dose. The origin of this receptor is an adult who received the AZD1222 COVID-19 vaccine. The chain is built from TRBV19 and TRBJ1-1, with D uncertain. The CDR3 protein is CASDTGLNTEAFF. In DNA, the CDR3 is TGTGCCAGTGACACTGGTCTGAACACTGAAGCTTTCTTT.